Listed below are T cell receptor beta chains from one sample, sequenced in a study of OX40 agonist ivuxolimab in advanced cancers. Using immunoSEQ multiplex PCR, the repertoire was profiled, and TCRdb retains in-frame clones only, with some absent. Among around 65,000 clones listed, about 91% were seen once. The sequenced sample was CD4+ or CD8+ T cells sorted from blood, obtained in a trial of the OX40 agonist ivuxolimab. All receptors derive from an adult with an advanced solid tumor such as melanoma, head and neck, liver or kidney cancer. The CDR3 runs from the conserved cysteine through the conserved F or W. D genes are given only for firm matches. A row's size may be missing; if present it is once, few, many or a size class.

V gene: TRBV28
J gene: TRBJ1-5
clone size: -
D gene: -
CDR3 protein: CASSSRVGLRVGNQPQHF
CDR3 DNA: TGTGCCAGCAGTTCGCGAGTAGGGCTGCGGGTGGGCAATCAGCCCCAGCATTTT

V gene: TRBV5-1
J gene: TRBJ2-3
clone size: -
D gene: TRBD2
CDR3 protein: CASRPAEGLRREGTDTQYF
CDR3 DNA: TGCGCCAGCAGACCGGCCGAGGGTTTACGGCGGGAGGGCACAGATACGCAGTATTTT

V gene: TRBV12-5
J gene: TRBJ1-1
clone size: -
D gene: -
CDR3 protein: CASGLGSGVNTEAFF
CDR3 DNA: TGTGCTAGTGGTTTGGGATCAGGGGTGAACACTGAAGCTTTCTTT

V gene: TRBV27
J gene: TRBJ1-1
clone size: -
D gene: -
CDR3 protein: CASSLGAGTEAFF
CDR3 DNA: TGTGCCAGCAGTTTAGGGGCTGGGACTGAAGCTTTCTTT

V gene: TRBV6-4
J gene: TRBJ1-1
clone size: -
D gene: -
CDR3 protein: CASSESPNTEAFF
CDR3 DNA: TGTGCCAGCAGTGAGTCCCCGAACACTGAAGCTTTCTTT

V gene: TRBV5-1
J gene: TRBJ1-6
clone size: -
D gene: TRBD1
CDR3 protein: CASSSGTEESPLHF
CDR3 DNA: TGCGCCAGCAGCTCCGGGACAGAGGAGTCACCCCTCCACTTT

V gene: TRBV27
J gene: TRBJ2-7
clone size: -
D gene: -
CDR3 protein: CASSPGGTLTEQYF
CDR3 DNA: TGTGCCAGCAGCCCGGGTGGGACTCTAACCGAGCAGTACTTC

V gene: TRBV2
J gene: TRBJ2-7
clone size: few
D gene: TRBD2
CDR3 protein: CASSDPSGRNEQYF
CDR3 DNA: TGTGCCAGCAGTGACCCTAGCGGGAGGAACGAGCAGTACTTC

V gene: TRBV7-2
J gene: TRBJ2-7
clone size: -
D gene: TRBD2
CDR3 protein: CASSLELAGDEQYF
CDR3 DNA: TGTGCCAGCAGCTTAGAGCTAGCGGGAGACGAGCAGTACTTC

V gene: TRBV5-8
J gene: TRBJ2-7
clone size: few
D gene: -
CDR3 protein: CASITPWASYEQYF
CDR3 DNA: TGTGCCAGCATTACACCCTGGGCGTCCTACGAGCAGTACTTC